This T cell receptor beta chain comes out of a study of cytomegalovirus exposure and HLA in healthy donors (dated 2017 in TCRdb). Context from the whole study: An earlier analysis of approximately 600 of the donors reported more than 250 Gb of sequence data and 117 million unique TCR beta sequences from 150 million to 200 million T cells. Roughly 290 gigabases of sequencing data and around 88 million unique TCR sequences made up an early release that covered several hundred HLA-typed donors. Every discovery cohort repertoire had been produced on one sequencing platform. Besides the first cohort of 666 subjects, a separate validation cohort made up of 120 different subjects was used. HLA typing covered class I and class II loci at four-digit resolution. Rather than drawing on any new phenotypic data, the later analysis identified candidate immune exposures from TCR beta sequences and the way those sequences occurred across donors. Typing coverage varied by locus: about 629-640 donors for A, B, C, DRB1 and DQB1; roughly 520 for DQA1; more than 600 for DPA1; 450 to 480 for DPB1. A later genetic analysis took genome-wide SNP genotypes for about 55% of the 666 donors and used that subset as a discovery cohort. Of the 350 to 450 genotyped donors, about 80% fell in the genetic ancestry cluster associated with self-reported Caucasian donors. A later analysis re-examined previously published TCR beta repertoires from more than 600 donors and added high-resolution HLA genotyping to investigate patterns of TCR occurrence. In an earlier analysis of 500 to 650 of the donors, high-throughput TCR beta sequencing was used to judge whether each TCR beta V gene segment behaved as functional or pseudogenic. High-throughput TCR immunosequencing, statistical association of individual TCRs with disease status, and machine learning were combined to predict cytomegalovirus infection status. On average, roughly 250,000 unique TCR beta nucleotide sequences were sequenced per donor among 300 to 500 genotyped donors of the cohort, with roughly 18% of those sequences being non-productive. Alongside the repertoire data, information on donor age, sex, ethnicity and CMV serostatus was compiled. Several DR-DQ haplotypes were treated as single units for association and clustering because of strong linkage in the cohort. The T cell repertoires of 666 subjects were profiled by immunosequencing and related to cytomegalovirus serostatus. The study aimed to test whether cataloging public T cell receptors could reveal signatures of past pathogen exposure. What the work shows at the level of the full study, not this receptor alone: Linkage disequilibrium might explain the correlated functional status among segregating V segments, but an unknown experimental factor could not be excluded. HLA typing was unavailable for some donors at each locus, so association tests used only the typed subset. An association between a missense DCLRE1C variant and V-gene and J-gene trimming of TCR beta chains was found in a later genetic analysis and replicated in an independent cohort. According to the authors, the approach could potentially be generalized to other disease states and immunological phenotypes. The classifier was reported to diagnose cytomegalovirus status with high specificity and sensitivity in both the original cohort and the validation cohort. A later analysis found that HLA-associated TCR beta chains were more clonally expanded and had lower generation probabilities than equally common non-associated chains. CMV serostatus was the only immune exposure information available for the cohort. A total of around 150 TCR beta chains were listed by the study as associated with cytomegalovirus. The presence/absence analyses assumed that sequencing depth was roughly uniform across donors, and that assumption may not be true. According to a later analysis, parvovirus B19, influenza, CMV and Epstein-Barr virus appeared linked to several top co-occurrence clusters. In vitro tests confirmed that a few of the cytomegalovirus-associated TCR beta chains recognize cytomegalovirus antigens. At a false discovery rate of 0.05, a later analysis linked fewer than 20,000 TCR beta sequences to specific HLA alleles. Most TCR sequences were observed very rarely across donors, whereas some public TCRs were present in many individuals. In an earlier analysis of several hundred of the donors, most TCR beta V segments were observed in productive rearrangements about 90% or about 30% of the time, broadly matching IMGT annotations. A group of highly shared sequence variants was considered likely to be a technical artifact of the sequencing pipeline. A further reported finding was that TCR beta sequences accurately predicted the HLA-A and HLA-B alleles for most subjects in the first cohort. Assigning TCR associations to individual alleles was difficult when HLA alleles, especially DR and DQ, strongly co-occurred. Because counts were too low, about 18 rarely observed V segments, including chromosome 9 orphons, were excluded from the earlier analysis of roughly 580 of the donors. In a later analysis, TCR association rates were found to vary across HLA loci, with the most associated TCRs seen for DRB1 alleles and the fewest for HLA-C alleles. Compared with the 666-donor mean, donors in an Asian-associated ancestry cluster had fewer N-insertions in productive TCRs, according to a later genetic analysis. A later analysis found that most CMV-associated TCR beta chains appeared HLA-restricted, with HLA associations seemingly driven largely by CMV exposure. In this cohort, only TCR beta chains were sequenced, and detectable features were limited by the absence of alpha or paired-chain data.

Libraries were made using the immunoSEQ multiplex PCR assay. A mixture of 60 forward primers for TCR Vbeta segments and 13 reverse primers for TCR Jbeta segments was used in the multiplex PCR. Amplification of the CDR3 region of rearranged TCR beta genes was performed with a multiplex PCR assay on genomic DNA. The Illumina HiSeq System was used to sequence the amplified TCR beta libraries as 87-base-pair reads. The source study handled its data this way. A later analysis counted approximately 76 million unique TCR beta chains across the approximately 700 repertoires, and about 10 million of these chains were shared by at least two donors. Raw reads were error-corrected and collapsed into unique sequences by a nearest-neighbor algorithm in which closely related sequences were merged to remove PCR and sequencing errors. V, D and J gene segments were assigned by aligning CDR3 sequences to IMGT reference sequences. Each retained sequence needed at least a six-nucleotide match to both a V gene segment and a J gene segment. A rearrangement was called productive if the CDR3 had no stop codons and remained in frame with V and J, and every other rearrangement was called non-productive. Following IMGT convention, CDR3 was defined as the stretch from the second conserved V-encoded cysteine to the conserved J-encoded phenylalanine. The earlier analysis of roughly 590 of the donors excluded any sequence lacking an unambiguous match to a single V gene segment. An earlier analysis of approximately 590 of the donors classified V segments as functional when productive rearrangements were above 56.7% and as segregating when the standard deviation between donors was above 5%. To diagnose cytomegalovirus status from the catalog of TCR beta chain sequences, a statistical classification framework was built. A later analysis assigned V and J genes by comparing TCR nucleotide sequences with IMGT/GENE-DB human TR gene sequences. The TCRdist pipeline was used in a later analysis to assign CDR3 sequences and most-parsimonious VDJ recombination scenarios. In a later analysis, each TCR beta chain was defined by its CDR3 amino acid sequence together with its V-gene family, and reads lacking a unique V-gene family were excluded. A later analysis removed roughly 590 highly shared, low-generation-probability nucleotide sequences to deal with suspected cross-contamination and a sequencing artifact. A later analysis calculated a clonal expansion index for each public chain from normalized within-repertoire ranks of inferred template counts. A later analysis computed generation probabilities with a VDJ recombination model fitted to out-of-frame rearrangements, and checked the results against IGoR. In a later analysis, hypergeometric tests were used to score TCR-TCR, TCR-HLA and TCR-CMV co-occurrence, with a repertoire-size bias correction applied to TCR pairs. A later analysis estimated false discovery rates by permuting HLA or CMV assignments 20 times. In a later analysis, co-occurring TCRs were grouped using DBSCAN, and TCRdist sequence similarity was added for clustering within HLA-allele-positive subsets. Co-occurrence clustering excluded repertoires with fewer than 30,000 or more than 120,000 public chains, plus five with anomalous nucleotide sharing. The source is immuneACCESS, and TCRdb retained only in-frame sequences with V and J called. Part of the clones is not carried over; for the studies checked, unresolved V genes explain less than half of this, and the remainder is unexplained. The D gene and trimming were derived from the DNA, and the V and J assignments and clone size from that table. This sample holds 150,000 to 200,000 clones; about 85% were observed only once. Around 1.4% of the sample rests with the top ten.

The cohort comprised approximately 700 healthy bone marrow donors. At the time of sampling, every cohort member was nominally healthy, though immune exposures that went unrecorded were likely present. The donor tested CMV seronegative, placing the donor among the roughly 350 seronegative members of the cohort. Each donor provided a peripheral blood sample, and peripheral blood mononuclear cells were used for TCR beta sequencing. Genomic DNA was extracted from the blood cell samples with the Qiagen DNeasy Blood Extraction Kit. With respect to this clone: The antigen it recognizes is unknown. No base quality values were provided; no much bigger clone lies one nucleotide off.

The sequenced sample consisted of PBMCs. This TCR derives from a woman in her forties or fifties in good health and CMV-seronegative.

The bases read TGTGCCAGCAGTGGCCGACAGGGTCGGAATGAAAAACTGTTTTTT. Translated, this gives CASSGRQGRNEKLFF. The chain uses TRBV2 and TRBJ1-4; a stretch of 7 junction bases matches TRBD1. The CDR3 runs 15 amino acids, cysteine and phenylalanine included. Here the CDR3 DNA is all that survives: 45 bases in frame from base 1. V is trimmed back by 4 bases and J by 5 bases, and the junction contains 7 bases that no gene match accounts for. The germline V gene provides CDR1 SNHLY and CDR2 FYNNEI. This CDR3, with the reference TRBV2 and TRBJ1-4 proteins standing in past its ends, gives the full variable domain EPEVTQTPSHQVTQMGQEVILRCVPISNHLYFYWYRQILGQKVEFLVSFYNNEISEKSEIFDDQFSVERPDGSNFTLKIRSTKLEDSAMYFCASSGRQGRNEKLFFGSGTQLSVL.